This is a list of T cell receptor beta chains from one sample in a study of blood T cells in healthy people across ages. TCRdb fed the 5' RACE reads into MiXCR, producing one record per CDR3 protein. The data hold around 970,000 distinct CDR3 sequences, with roughly half observed a single time. The sequenced material came from blood. These receptors were obtained from an older woman in good health. The conserved cysteine and the conserved F or W are not part of the CDR3 here. The order of the fields is CDR3 length, clone size, J gene, V gene, CDR3 protein. Clone size is stated in some rows and not others, as once, few, many or a class when expanded.

12	-	TRBJ2-7	TRBV5-1	ASSAGTGDDEQY
14	once	-	TRBV6-2/TRBV6-3	ASTKGGTSVYNEQY
11	-	TRBJ2-5	TRBV28	ASSLTSLETQY
13	-	TRBJ2-2	TRBV29-1	SVDSGLSSTGELF
11	few	TRBJ1-5	TRBV20-1	SAEVLGNQPQH
10	-	TRBJ1-1	TRBV7-2	ASSFFRTEAF
14	once	TRBJ1-2	TRBV7-3	ASSLAGHPADYGYT
10	once	TRBJ2-7	TRBV5-5	ASSVAPYEQY
12	-	TRBJ2-3	TRBV6-5	ASSYGVGVDTQY
13	-	TRBJ2-5	TRBV7-2	ASSGQQGGQETQY
14	few	TRBJ2-5	TRBV4-2	ASSQEAVADQETQY
10	-	TRBJ2-1	TRBV2	ASSGDLNEQF
13	-	TRBJ1-6	TRBV14	ASSQEWGGNSPLH
14	few	TRBJ2-3	TRBV7-2	ASSLKQGASTDTQY
14	-	TRBJ2-1	TRBV7-2	ASSLGGTSGRNEQF
12	-	TRBJ1-6	TRBV20-1	SAIRDRDNSPLH
11	once	TRBJ2-1	TRBV20-1	SARDFSGNEQF
13	-	TRBJ1-1	TRBV7-9	ASSPPGRVNTEAF
13	-	TRBJ2-7	TRBV3-1	ASSQGPTGDYEQY
11	-	TRBJ1-5	TRBV6-6	ASSRDPYQPQH
12	-	TRBJ2-1	TRBV29-1	SVAAGSFYNEQF
10	-	TRBJ1-5	TRBV29-1	SVGQGYQPQH
13	-	TRBJ1-5	TRBV30	AWTRRGVGNQPQH
11	-	TRBJ2-7	TRBV16	ASSQHFRWEQY
10	-	TRBJ2-1	TRBV2	ASSRWGGEQF
14	-	TRBJ2-3	TRBV20-1	SAGPPSSGRQDTQY
9	few	TRBJ1-4	TRBV29-1	SVERGEKLF
14	-	TRBJ2-1	TRBV5-5	ASFQREGSSYNEQF
13	-	TRBJ2-1	TRBV7-9	ASSPGLPGANEQF
13	-	TRBJ2-1	TRBV7-6	ASSTGGAGEAEQF
18	few	TRBJ2-5	TRBV3-1	ASSQDLIGTSGRTQETQY
13	-	TRBJ2-5	TRBV7-9	ASSSGGQPIETQY
17	-	TRBJ1-6	TRBV5-1	ASSLYSPPEAENNSPLH
13	-	TRBJ1-1	TRBV3-1	ASSQGGWFGTEAF
12	-	TRBJ1-2	TRBV20-1	SAGKQGSLYGYT
12	-	TRBJ2-7	TRBV10-3	ATRETSGGDEQY
11	-	TRBJ2-7	TRBV7-6	ASSSTRVYEQY
13	-	TRBJ1-1	TRBV24-1	ATRGENDREDEAF
9	-	TRBJ2-7	TRBV29-1	SAVDRDEQY
11	many	TRBJ2-4	TRBV29-1	SVVMSGSGEQY
12	-	TRBJ1-2	TRBV5-1	ASSPGGRPDGYT
13	few	TRBJ2-1	TRBV12-3/TRBV12-4	ASSFRLVTGNEQF
13	-	TRBJ2-1	TRBV7-2	ASSWSGGLYNEQF
15	-	TRBJ1-3	TRBV15	ATSRGRGTFSGNTIY
14	-	TRBJ2-3	TRBV5-1	ASSLAGGRGRDTQY
14	-	TRBJ2-3	TRBV3-1	ASSPNLLAGADTQY
12	-	TRBJ2-7	TRBV28	ASSLSFRSYEQY
13	many	TRBJ2-1	TRBV6-1	ASSAGTSGNNEQF
15	few	TRBJ2-3	TRBV12-3/TRBV12-4	ASSSYLGTRTVDTQY
11	-	TRBJ1-2	TRBV20-1	SAPTDFNYGYT
13	few	TRBJ2-6	TRBV4-2	ASSQDMTGANVLT
13	-	TRBJ2-3	TRBV7-9	ASVLRTSVTDTQY
12	few	TRBJ1-4	TRBV2	ASSDGQTNEKLF